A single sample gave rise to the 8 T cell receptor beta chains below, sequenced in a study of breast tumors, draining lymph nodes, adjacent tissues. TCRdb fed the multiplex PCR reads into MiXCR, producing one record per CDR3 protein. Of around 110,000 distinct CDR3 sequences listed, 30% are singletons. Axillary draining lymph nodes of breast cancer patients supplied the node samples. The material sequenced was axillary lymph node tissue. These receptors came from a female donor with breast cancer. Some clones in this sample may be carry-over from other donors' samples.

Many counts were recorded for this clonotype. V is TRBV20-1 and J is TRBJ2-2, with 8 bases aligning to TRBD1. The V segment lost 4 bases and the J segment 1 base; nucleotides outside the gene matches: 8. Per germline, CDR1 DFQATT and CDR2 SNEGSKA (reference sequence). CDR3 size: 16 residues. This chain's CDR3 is CSATLGDRRNTGELFF. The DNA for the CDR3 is TGCAGTGCTACCCTGGGGGACAGGCGGAACACCGGGGAGCTGTTTTTT.

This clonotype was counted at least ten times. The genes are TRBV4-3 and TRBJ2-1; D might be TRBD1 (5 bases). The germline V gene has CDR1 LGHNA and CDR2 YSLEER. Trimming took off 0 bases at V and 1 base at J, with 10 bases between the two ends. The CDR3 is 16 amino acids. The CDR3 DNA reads TGCGCCAGCAGCCAAGAGCGGACACCTTCCTACAATGAGCAGTTCTTC. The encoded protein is CASSQERTPSYNEQFF.

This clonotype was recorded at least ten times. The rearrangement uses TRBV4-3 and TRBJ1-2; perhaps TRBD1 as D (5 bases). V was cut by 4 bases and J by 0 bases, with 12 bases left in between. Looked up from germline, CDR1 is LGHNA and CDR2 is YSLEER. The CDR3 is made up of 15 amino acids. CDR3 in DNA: TGCGCCAGCAGCCCCGCTGCGACAGCTAACTATGGCTACACCTTC. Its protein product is CASSPAATANYGYTF.

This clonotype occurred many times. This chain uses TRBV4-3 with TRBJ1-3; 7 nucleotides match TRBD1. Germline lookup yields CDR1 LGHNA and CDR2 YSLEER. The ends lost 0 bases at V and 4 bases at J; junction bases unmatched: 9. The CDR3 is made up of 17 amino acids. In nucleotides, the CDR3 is TGCGCCAGCAGCCAAGAATTGACAGGGTCTATCGGAAACACCATATATTTT. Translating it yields CASSQELTGSIGNTIYF.

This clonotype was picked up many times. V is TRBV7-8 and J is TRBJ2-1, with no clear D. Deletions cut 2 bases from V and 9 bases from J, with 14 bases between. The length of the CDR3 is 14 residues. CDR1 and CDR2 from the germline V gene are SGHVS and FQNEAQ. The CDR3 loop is CASSLTSRTSEQFF. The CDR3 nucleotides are TGTGCCAGCAGCTTAACATCCAGAACAAGTGAGCAGTTCTTC. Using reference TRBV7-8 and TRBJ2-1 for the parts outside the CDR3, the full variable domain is GAGVSQSPRYKVAKRGQDVALRCDPISGHVSLFWYQQALGQGPEFLTYFQNEAQLDKSGLPSDRFFAERPEGSVSTLKIQRTQQEDSAVYLCASSLTSRTSEQFFGPGTRLTVL.

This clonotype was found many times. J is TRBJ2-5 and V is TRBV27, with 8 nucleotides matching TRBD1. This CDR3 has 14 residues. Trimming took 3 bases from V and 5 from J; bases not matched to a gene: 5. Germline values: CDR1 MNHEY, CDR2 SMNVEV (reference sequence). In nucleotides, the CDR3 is TGTGCCAGCAGTTTCCAGGGGGCGAGGGAGACCCAGTACTTC. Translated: CASSFQGARETQYF.

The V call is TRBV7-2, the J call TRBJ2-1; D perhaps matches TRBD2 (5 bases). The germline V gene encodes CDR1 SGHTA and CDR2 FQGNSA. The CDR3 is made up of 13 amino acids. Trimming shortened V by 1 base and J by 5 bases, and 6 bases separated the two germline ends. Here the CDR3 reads CASSLVGDNEQFF. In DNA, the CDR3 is TGTGCCAGCAGCTTAGTCGGGGACAATGAGCAGTTCTTC.

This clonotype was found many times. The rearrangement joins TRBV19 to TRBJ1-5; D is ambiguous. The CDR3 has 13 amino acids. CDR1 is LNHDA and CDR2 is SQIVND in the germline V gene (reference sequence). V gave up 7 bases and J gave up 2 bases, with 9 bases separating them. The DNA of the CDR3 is TGTGCCAGTAAAGAGGGAGGCAATCAGCCCCAGCATTTT. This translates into CASKEGGNQPQHF.